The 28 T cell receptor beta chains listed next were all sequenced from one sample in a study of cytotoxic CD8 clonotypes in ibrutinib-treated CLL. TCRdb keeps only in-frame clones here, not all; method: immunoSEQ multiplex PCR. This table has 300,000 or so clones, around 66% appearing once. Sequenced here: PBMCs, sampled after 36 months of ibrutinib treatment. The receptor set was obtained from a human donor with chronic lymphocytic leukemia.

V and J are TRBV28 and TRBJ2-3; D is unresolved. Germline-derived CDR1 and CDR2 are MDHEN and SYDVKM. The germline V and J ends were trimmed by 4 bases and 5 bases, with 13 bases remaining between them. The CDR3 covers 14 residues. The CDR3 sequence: CASSSSYPGDTQYF. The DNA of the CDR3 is TGTGCCAGCAGTTCCTCTTACCCGGGAGATACGCAGTATTTT.

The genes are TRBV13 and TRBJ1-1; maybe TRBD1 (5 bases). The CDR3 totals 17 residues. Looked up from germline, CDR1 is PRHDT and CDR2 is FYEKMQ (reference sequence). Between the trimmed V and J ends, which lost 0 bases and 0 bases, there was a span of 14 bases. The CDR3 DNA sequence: TGTGCCAGCAGCTTAGGCGGGGCTCTCGGGCTGAACACTGAAGCTTTCTTT. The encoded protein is CASSLGGALGLNTEAFF.

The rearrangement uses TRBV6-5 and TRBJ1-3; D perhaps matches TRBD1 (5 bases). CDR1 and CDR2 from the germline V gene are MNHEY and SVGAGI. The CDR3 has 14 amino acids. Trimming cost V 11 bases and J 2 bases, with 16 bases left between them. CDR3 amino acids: CASGGGRAGNTIYF. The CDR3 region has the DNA TGTGCCTCCGGCGGGGGGAGGGCTGGAAACACCATATATTTT.

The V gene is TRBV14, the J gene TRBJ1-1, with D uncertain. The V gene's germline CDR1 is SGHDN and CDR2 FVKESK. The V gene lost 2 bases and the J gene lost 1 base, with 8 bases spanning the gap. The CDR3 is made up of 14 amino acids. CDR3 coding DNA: TGTGCCAGCAGCCAATTCGGAGGGAACACTGAAGCTTTCTTT. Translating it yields CASSQFGGNTEAFF.

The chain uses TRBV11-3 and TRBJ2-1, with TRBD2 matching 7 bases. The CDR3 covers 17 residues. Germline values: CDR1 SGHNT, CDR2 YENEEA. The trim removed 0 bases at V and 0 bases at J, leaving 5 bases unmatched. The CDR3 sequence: CASSLDGGGSSYNEQFF. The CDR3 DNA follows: TGTGCCAGCAGCTTAGATGGAGGCGGGAGCTCCTACAATGAGCAGTTCTTC.

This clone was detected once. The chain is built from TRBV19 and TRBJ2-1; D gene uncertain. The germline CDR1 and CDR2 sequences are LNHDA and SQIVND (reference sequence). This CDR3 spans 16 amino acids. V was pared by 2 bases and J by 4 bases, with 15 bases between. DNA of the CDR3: TGTGCCAGTAGTATAATCAGCCTTCCCCTTTACAATGAGCAGTTCTTC. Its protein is CASSIISLPLYNEQFF.

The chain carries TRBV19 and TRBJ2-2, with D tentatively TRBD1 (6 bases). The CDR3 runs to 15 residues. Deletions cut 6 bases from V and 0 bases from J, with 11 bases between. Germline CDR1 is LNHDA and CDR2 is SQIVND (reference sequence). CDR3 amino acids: CASRTGTTNTGELFF. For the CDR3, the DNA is TGTGCCAGTAGGACCGGGACAACGAACACCGGGGAGCTGTTTTTT.

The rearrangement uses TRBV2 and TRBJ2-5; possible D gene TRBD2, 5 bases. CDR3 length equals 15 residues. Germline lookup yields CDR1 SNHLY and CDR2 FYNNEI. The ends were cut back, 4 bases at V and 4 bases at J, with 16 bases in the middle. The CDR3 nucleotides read TGTGCCAGCAGTGGGGAGCCAGCCTTGCGAGAGACCCAGTACTTC. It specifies CASSGEPALRETQYF.

CDR3 in DNA: TGCGCCAGCAGTGAGGGAGTCAACACTGAAGCTTTCTTT. Amino acid sequence: CASSEGVNTEAFF. The J gene is TRBJ1-1, the V gene TRBV10-1; D is unresolved. The length of the CDR3 is 13 residues. The V gene lost 2 bases and the J gene lost 2 bases, with 6 bases spanning the gap. Germline CDR1 and CDR2: WNHNN and SYGVQD (reference sequence).

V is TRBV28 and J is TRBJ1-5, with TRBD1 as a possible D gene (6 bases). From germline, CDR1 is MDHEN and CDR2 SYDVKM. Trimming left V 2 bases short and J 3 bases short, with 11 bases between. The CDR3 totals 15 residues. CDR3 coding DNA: TGTGCCAGCAGTTTAACAGGGCACACCAATCAGCCCCAGCATTTT. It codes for CASSLTGHTNQPQHF. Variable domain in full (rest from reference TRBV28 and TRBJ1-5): DVKVTQSSRYLVKRTGEKVFLECVQDMDHENMFWYRQDPGLGLRLIYFSYDVKMKEKGDIPEGYSVSREKKERFSLILESASTNQTSMYLCASSLTGHTNQPQHFGDGTRLSIL.

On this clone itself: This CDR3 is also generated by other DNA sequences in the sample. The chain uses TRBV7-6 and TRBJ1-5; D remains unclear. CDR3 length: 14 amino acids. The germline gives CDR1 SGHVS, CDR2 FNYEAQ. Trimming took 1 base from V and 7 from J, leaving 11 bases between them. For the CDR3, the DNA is TGTGCCAGCAGCTTAGTGCCGGGTGGGCAGCCCCAGCATTTT. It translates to CASSLVPGGQPQHF.

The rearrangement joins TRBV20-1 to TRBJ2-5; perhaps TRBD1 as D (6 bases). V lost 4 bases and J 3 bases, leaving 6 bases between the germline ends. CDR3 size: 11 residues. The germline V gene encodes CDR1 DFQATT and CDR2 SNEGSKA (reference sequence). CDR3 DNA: TGCAGTGCTACAGGGGAAGAGACCCAGTACTTC. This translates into CSATGEETQYF.

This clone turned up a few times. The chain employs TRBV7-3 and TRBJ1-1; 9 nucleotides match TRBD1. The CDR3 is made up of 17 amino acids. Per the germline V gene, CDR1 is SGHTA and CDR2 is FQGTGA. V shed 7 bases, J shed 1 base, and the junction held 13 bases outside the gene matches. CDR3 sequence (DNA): TGTGCCAGCACCCTTGCGACAGGGGGATTCGGGAACACTGAAGCTTTCTTT. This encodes CASTLATGGFGNTEAFF. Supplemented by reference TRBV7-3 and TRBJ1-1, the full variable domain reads GAGVSQTPSNKVTEKGKYVELRCDPISGHTALYWYRQSLGQGPEFLIYFQGTGAADDSGLPNDRFFAVRPEGSVSTLKIQRTERGDSAVYLCASTLATGGFGNTEAFFGQGTRLTVV.

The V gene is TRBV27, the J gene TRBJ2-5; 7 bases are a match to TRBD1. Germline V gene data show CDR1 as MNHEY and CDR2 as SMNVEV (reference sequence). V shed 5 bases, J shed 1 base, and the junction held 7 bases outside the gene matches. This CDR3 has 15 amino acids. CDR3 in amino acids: CASSPRQGLQETQYF. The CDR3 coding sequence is TGTGCCAGCAGTCCAAGACAGGGCCTCCAAGAGACCCAGTACTTC.

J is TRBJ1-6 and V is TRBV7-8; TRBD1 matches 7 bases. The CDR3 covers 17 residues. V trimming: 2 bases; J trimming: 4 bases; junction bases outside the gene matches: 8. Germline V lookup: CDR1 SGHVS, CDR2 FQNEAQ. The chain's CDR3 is CASSLLPLGQYNSPLHF. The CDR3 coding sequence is TGTGCCAGCAGCTTATTACCCTTGGGACAGTATAATTCACCCCTCCACTTT.

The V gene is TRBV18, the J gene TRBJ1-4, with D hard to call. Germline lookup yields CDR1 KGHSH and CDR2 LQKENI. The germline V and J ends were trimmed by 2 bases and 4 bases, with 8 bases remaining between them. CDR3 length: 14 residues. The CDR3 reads CASSPAQINEKLFF. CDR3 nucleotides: TGTGCCAGCTCACCAGCTCAGATTAATGAAAAACTGTTTTTT.

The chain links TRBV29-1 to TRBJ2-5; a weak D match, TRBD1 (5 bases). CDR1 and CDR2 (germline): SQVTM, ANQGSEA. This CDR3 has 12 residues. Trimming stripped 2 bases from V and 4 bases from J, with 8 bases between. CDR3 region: CSVEFGAETQYF. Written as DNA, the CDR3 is TGCAGCGTTGAATTTGGGGCAGAGACCCAGTACTTC.

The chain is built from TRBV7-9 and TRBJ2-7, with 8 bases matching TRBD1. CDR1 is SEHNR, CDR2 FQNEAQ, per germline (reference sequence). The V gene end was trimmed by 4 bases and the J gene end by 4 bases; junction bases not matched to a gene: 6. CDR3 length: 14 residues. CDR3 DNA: TGTGCCAGCAGCTCGCCTTACAGGGGGTACGAGCAGTACTTC. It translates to CASSSPYRGYEQYF.

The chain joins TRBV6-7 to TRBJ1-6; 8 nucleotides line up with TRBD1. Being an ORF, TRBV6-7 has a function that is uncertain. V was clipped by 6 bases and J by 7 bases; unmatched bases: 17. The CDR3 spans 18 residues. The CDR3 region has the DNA TGTGCCAGCAGCACTCCGACAGGGGTCGTCCTGATCAATTCACCCCTCCACTTT. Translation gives CASSTPTGVVLINSPLHF.

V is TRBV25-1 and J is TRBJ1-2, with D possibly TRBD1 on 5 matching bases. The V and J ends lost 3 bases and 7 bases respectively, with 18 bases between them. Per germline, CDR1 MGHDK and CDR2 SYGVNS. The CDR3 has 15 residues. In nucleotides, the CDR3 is TGTGCCAGCAGTGACGTGGGGCAGGGAATCTTTGGCTACACCTTC. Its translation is CASSDVGQGIFGYTF.

The CDR3 sequence: CSELTGFGETQYF. CDR3 in DNA: TGCAGCGAACTTACAGGGTTCGGTGAGACCCAGTACTTC. This chain connects TRBV29-1 to TRBJ2-5; maybe TRBD1 (6 bases). Germline assignment: CDR1 SQVTM and CDR2 ANQGSEA. Trimming stripped 7 bases from V and 5 bases from J, with 17 bases between. The CDR3 runs to 13 residues.

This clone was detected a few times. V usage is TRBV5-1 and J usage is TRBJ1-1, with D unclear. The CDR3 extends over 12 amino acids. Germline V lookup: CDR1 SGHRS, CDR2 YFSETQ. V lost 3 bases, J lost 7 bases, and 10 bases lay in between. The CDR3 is CASSSKTREAFF. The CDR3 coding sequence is TGCGCCAGCAGCTCTAAGACCCGTGAAGCTTTCTTT.

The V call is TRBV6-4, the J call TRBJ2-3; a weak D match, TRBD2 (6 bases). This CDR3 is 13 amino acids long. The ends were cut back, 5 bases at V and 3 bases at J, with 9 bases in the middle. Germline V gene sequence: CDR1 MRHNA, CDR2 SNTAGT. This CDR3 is CASSLGGTDTQYF. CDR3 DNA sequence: TGTGCCAGCAGTCTCGGGGGAACAGATACGCAGTATTTT.

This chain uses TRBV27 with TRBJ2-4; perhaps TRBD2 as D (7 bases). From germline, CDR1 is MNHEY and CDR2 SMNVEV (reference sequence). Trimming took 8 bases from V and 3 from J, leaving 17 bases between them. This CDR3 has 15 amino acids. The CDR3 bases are TGTGCCAGCGCGGTTGGGGAGGGGGTCAAAAACATTCAGTACTTC. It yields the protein CASAVGEGVKNIQYF.

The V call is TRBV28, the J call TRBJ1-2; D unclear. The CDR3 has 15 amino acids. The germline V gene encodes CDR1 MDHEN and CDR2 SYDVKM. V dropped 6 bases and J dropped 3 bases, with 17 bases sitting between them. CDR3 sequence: CASSARWDKDYGYTF. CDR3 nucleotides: TGTGCCAGCAGCGCCCGGTGGGATAAGGACTATGGCTACACCTTC.

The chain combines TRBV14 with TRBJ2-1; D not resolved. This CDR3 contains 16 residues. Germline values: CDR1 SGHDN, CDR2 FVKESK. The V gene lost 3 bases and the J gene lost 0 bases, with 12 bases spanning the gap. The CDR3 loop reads CASSQGWIDSYNEQFF. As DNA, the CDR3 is TGTGCCAGCAGCCAGGGATGGATCGACTCCTACAATGAGCAGTTCTTC.

CDR3 coding DNA: TGTGCCAGCAGCTCAGGGTTAGGCTACACCTTC. Protein product: CASSSGLGYTF. The chain combines TRBV7-3 with TRBJ1-2; possible D gene TRBD1, 5 bases. Per germline, CDR1 SGHTA and CDR2 FQGTGA. Trimming removed 4 bases from V and 8 bases from J, with 8 bases in between. The CDR3 covers 11 residues.

As DNA, the CDR3 is TGTGCCAGCTCACTAACCAGGGCGCCGAACACCGGGGAGCTGTTTTTT. Amino acids: CASSLTRAPNTGELFF. The chain combines TRBV18 with TRBJ2-2; D is possibly TRBD1 (5 bases). Germline CDR1 and CDR2: KGHSH and LQKENI. Trimming left V 4 bases short and J 0 bases short, with 12 bases between. CDR3 length: 16 amino acids.